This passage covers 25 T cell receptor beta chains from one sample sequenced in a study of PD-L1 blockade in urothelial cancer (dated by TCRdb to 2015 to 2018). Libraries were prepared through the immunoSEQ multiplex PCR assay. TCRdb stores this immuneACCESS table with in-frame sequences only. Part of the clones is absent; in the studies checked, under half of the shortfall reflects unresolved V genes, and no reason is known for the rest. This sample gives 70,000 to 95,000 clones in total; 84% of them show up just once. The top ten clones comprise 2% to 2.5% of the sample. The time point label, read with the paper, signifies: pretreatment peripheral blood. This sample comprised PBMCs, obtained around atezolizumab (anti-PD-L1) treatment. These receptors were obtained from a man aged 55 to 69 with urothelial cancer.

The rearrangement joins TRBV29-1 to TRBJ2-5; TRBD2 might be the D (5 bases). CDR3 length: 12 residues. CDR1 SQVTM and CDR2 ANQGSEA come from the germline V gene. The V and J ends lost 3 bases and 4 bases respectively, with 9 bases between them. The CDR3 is CSVEEVGETQYF. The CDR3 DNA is TGCAGCGTTGAGGAGGTCGGAGAGACCCAGTACTTC. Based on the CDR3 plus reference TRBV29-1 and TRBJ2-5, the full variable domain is SAVISQKPSRDICQRGTSLTIQCQVDSQVTMMFWYRQQPGQSLTLIATANQGSEATYESGFVIDKFPISRPNLTFSTLTVSNMSPEDSSIYLCSVEEVGETQYFGPGTRLLVL.

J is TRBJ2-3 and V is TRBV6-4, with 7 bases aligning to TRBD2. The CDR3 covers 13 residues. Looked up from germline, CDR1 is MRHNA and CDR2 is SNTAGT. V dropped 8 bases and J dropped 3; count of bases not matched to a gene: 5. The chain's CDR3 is CASASGGTDTQYF. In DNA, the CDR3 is TGTGCCAGCGCCTCCGGGGGGACAGATACGCAGTATTTT.

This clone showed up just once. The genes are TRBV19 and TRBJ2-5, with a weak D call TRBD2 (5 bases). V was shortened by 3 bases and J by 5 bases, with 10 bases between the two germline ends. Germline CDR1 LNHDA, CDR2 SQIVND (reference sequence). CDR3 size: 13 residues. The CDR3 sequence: CASSIGVQETQYF. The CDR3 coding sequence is TGTGCCAGTAGTATCGGGGTGCAGGAGACCCAGTACTTC.

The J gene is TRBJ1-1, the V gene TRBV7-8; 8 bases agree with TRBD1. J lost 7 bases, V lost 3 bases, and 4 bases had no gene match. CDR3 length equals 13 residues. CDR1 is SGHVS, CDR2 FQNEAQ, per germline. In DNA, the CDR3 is TGTGCCAGCAGCTTCGGACAGGGCGGTGAAGCTTTCTTT. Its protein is CASSFGQGGEAFF.

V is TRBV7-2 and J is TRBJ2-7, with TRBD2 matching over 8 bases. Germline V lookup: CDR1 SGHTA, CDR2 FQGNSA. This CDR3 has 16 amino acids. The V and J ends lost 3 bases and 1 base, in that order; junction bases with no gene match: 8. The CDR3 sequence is CASSFLPRGGSYEQYF. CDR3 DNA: TGTGCCAGCAGCTTCCTCCCCCGGGGGGGATCCTACGAGCAGTACTTC.

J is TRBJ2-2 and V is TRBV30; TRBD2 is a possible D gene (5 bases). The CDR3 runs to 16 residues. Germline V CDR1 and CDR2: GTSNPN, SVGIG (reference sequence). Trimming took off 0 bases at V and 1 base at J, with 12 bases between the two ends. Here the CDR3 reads CAWSVRGPMNTGELFF. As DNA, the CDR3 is TGTGCCTGGAGTGTACGAGGGCCGATGAACACCGGGGAGCTGTTTTTT.

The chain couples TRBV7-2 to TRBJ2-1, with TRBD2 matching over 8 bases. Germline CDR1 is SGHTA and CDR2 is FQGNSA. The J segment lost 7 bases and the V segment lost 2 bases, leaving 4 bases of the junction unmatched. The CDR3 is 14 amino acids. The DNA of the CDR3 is TGTGCCAGCAGCTTAATAGCTAGCGGGAATGAGCAGTTCTTC. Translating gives CASSLIASGNEQFF.

The CDR3 loop reads CASSWGGPISTDTQYF. DNA of the CDR3: TGTGCCAGCAGCTGGGGGGGACCCATAAGCACAGATACGCAGTATTTT. The chain is built from TRBV5-8 and TRBJ2-3; TRBD2 agrees at 7 bases. The ends lost 3 bases at V and 0 bases at J; junction bases unmatched: 7. The CDR3 runs 16 residues. Germline-derived CDR1 and CDR2 are SGHTS and YDEGEE.

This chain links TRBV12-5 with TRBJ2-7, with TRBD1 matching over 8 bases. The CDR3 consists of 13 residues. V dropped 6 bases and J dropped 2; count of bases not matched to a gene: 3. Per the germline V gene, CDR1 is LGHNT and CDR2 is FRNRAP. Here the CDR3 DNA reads TGTGCTAGTGGGGGGACAGGAGCCTACGAGCAGTACTTC. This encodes CASGGTGAYEQYF.

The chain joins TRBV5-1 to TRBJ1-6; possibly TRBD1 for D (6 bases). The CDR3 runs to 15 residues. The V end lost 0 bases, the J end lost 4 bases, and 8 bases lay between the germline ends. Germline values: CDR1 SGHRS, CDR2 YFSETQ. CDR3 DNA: TGCGCCAGCAGCTTGGGACAGGTGTATAATTCACCCCTCCACTTT. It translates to CASSLGQVYNSPLHF.

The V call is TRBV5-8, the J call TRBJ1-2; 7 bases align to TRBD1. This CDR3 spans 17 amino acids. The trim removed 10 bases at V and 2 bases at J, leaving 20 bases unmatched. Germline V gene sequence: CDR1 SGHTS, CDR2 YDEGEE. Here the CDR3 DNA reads TGTGCCGGGATCTCCGGGACAGCTGATCCAAAAAACTATGGCTACACCTTC. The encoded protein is CAGISGTADPKNYGYTF.

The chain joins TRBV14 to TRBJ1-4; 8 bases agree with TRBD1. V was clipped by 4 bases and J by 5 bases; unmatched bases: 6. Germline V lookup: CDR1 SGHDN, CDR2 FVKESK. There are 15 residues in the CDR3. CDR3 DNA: TGTGCCAGCAGCCCGTACAGGGGGGACAATGAAAAACTGTTTTTT. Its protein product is CASSPYRGDNEKLFF.

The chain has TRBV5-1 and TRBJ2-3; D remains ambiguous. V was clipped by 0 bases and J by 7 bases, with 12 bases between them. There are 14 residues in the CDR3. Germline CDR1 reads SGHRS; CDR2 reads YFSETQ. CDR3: CASSLGSSANTQYF. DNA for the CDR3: TGCGCCAGCAGCTTGGGGTCGTCTGCGAATACGCAGTATTTT.

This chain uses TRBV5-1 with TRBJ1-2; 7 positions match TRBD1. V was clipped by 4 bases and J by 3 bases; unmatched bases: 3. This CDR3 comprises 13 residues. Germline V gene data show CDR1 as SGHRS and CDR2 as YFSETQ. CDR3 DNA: TGCGCCAGCAGCAGAACAGGGGACTATGGCTACACCTTC. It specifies CASSRTGDYGYTF.

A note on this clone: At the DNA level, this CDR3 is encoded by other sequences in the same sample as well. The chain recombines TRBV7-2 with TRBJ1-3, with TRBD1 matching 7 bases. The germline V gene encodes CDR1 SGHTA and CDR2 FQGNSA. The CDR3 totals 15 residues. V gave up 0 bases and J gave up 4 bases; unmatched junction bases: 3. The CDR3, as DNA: TGTGCCAGCAGCTTAGCAGGGGGCGCCGGAAACACCATATATTTT. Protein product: CASSLAGGAGNTIYF.

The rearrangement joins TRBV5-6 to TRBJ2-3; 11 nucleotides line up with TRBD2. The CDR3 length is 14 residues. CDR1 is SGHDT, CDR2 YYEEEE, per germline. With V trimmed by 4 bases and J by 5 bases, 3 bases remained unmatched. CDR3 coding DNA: TGTGCCAGCAGCGGGACTAGCGGCGAAGATACGCAGTATTTT. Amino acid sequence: CASSGTSGEDTQYF.

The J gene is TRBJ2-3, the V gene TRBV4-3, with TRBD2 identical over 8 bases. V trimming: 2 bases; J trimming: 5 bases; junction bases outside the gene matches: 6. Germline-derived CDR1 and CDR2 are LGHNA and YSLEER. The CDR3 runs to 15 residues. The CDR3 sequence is CASSQRTSRLDTQYF. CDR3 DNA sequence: TGCGCCAGCAGCCAAAGGACTAGCCGACTAGATACGCAGTATTTT.

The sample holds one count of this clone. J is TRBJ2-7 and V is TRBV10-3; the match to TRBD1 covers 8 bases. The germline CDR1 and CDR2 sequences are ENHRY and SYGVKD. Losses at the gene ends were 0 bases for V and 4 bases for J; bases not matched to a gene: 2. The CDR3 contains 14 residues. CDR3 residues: CAISESGTGYEQYF. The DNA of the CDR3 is TGTGCCATCAGTGAGTCCGGGACAGGTTACGAGCAGTACTTC.

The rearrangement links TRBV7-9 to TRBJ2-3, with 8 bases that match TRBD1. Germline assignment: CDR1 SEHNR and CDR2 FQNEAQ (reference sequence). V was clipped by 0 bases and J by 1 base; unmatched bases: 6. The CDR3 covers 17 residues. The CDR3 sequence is CASSLARDRGGTDTQYF. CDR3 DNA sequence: TGTGCCAGCAGCTTAGCGCGAGACAGGGGAGGCACAGATACGCAGTATTTT. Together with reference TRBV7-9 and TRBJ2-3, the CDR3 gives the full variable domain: DTGVSQNPRHKITKRGQNVTFRCDPISEHNRLYWYRQTLGQGPEFLTYFQNEAQLEKSRLLSDRFSAERPKGSFSTLEIQRTEQGDSAMYLCASSLARDRGGTDTQYFGPGTRLTVL.

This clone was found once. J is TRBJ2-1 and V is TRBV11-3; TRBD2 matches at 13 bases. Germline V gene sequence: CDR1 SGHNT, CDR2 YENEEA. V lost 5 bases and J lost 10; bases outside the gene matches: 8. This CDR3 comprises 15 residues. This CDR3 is CASSPTSGRVREQFF. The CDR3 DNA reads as TGTGCCAGCAGCCCTACTAGCGGGAGGGTCAGGGAGCAGTTCTTC.

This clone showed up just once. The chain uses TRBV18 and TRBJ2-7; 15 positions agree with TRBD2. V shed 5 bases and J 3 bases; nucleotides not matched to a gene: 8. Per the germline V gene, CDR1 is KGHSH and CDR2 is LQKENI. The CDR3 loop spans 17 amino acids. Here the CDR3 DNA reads TGTGCCAGCTCAACGGCCGGGACTAGCGGGAGGATCTACGAGCAGTACTTC. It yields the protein CASSTAGTSGRIYEQYF.

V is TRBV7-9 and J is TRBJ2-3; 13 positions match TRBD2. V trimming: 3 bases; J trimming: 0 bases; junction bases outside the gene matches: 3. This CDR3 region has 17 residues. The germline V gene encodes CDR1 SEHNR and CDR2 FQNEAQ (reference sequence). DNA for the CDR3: TGTGCCAGCAGCTTCCCGGGACTAGCGGGAAGCACAGATACGCAGTATTTT. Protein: CASSFPGLAGSTDTQYF.

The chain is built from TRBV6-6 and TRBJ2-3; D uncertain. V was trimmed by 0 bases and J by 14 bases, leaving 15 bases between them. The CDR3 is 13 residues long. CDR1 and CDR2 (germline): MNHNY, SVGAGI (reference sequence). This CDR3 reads CASSYSHGISSYF. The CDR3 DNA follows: TGTGCCAGCAGTTACTCTCATGGTATTAGCTCGTATTTT.

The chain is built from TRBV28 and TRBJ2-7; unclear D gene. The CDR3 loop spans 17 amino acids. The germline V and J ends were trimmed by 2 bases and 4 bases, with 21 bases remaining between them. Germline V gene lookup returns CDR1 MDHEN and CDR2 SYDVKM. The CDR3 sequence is CASSLLAVGSTPYEQYF. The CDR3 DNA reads TGTGCCAGCAGTTTACTGGCAGTCGGGTCCACCCCTTACGAGCAGTACTTC.

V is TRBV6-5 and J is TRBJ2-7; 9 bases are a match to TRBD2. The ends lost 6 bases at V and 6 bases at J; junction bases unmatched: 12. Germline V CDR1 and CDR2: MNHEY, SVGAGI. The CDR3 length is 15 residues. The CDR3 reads CASRTPGLAKSEQYF. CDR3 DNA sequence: TGTGCCAGCAGAACTCCGGGACTAGCTAAGTCCGAGCAGTACTTC.